This T cell receptor beta chain originates from a study of T cells in Graves' hyperthyroidism and ophthalmopathy. The germline V gene encodes CDR1 SGHKS and CDR2 YYEKEE (reference sequence). Trimming shortened V by 3 bases and J by 4 bases, and 8 bases separated the two germline ends. The length of the CDR3 is 13 residues. TCR beta CDR3 region amplification was performed from RNA transcripts. HTBI primers were used for first-round RT-PCR of the TCR CDR3. One entry per CDR3 protein, called by TCRdb with MiXCR from the multiplex PCR reads. The data contain approximately 870,000 distinct CDR3 sequences, more than 30% of them seen just once; the ten biggest clones take up 8.9%.

The origin of this receptor is a man aged 18 to 35 with Graves' hyperthyroidism. Sequencing was done on a sample of blood. This sequence joins TRBV5-5 and TRBJ1-5; no firm D call. The CDR3 DNA is TGTGCCAGCAGCTCCCTCACTAATCAGCCCCAGCATTTT. It translates to CASSSLTNQPQHF.